This entry describes one T cell receptor beta chain. This clonotype was recorded at least ten times. The specificity of this receptor is unknown. Base qualities are missing; no much larger clone stands one base away. The CDR1 and CDR2 encoded by the germline V gene are MDHEN and SYDVKM. From cysteine to phenylalanine, the CDR3 is 14 amino acids long. The read is trimmed to its CDR3 DNA, 42 bases read in frame from base 1. The junction carries 11 bases between V and J, which are trimmed by 7 bases and 1 base respectively. This record comes from a study of T cells in Graves' hyperthyroidism and ophthalmopathy (dated by TCRdb to about 2019). Background for the entire study: Peripheral blood samples were taken at the time of initial diagnosis, prior to any treatment. TCR Vbeta CDR3 sequencing of 130 to 150 peripheral blood samples (more than 40 ophthalmopathy, 75 or so hyperthyroidism and roughly 17 progressor patients) is reported in the paper. The study also compared thyroid tissue and blood T-cell repertoires from about six Graves' hyperthyroidism patients. Following sampling, methimazole starting at 30 mg daily was given to hyperthyroidism patients, and high-dose intravenous methylprednisolone was given to ophthalmopathy patients. An independent validation cohort of under 20 hyperthyroidism patients and approximately 16 patients who later progressed to ophthalmopathy tested prospective prediction of ophthalmopathy. The 100 or so discovery patients were divided at random into training and test sets in a 7:3 ratio. A discovery cohort of around 100 patients, about 40 with Graves' ophthalmopathy and roughly 59 with stable Graves' hyperthyroidism, was used to find distinguishing TCR V-J signatures. On the study overall, not on this receptor specifically: A model built on a 13 V-J signature distinguished ophthalmopathy from stable hyperthyroidism, reaching around 87% sensitivity and around 82% specificity in cross-validation and 80%/75% in testing. Most expanded thyroid clonotypes (frequency above 0.001) were also detected in blood, a finding suggesting that blood repertoires may reflect thyroid immune responses. No statistical method was used to set the sample size in advance, and investigators knew the group allocation. In validation, progression to ophthalmopathy was predicted by the model with about 70% sensitivity and under 85% specificity, a median of about 6.8 months before onset.

The TCR beta CDR3 regions were amplified from RNA transcripts. The TCR CDR3 was subjected to a first round of RT-PCR using the HTBI primer set and the Qiagen OneStep RT-PCR kit. The libraries were constructed in a second round of multiplex PCR and then size-selected and purified. Paired-end sequencing of the libraries was performed with 100 bp reads on an Illumina HiSeq2000. From the authors' description of their analysis: SOAPnuke was used to process the raw data, throwing out any read that contained adapters or uncalled bases, had a mean Phred below 15, or lacked an exact constant-primer or identifier match. COPE v1.2.5 was used to merge the high-quality paired reads, and each unique nucleotide sequence was defined as a clonotype. MiTCR v1.1 was used to align clonotypes to the IMGT TRBV, TRBD and TRBJ reference segments. Only V-J combinations with frequency above 0.0001, covering roughly 99% of repertoires, were analysed. The TCS score was defined as F50 (clonal expansion) divided by E x V (chaos), with BLOSUM62-based TCRdist calculated between CDR3 peptides within each V-J. Welch's t-statistics and random forest reduced fewer than 550 V-J features to 10 to 15, which were used in a naive Bayes classifier (R e1071). Through fastp at Q25 and MiXCR, TCRdb rebuilt clones from the public reads, retaining in-frame beta chains. Rows with a matching CDR3 protein are joined into one entry that keeps the most common DNA and genes. TCRdb's processing, not the authors', yielded these V and J calls. The sample table contains 500,000 to 700,000 distinct CDR3 sequences; only one count was recorded for 16% of them. The biggest ten clones account for 15% to 20% of the sample.

Stable Graves' hyperthyroidism was defined as the absence of progression to ophthalmopathy over 18 months of follow-up. Hyperthyroidism patients were aged 18 to 65 years and newly diagnosed, with disease duration of less than 2 months. Exclusion was applied to patients with uncontrolled infections, other autoimmune diseases, pregnancy or lactation. Clinical symptoms, serum thyroxine and TRAb, thyroid ultrasound, and orbital computed tomography formed the basis for the diagnoses. PBMCs were separated from roughly 9.6 ml of fresh peripheral blood using Ficoll-Paque density gradient centrifugation. Total RNA was extracted with Trizol reagent, and quality was checked on an Agilent 2100 Bioanalyzer.

Specimen: blood. The origin of this receptor is a woman under 30 with Graves' hyperthyroidism. The receptor chain draws on TRBV28 and TRBJ1-5; no D gene is confidently identified. Here is the DNA: TGTGCCAGCACCCACTGGCAGAGCAATCAGCCCCAGCATTTT. Its translation reads: CASTHWQSNQPQHF.